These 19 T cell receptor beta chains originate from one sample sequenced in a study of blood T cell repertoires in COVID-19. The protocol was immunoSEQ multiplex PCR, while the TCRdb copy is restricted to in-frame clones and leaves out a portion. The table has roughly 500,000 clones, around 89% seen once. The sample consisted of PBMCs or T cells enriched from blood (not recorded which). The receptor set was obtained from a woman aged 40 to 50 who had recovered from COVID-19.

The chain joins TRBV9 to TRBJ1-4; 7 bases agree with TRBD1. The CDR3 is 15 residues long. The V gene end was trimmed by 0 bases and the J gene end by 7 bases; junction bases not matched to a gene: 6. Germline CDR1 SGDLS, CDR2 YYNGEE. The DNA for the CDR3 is TGTGCCAGCAGCGTAGGAAACAGGGGAGGTGAAAAACTGTTTTTT. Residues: CASSVGNRGGEKLFF.

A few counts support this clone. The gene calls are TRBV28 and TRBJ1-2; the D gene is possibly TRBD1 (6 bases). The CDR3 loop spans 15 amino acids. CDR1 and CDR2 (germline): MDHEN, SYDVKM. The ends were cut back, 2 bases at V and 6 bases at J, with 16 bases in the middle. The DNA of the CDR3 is TGTGCCAGCAGTTTAAGCTGGGCAGGGGCGAATGGCTACACCTTC. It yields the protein CASSLSWAGANGYTF.

The CDR3 protein is CASSFNSGGGNTEAFF. DNA for the CDR3: TGTGCCAGCAGCTTCAACTCCGGGGGGGGGAACACTGAAGCTTTCTTT. The rearrangement joins TRBV11-2 to TRBJ1-1, with TRBD1 as a possible D gene (5 bases). The V gene lost 3 bases and the J gene lost 1 base, with 15 bases spanning the gap. Germline V CDR1 and CDR2: SGHAT, FQNNGV. The CDR3 length is 16 residues.

The CDR3, as DNA: TGTGCCAGCACCTCGGGGGGAACTGGGGCCAACGTCCTGACTTTC. Its translation is CASTSGGTGANVLTF. V gene TRBV2 combines with J gene TRBJ2-6; 7 bases map to TRBD2. With V trimmed by 7 bases and J by 2 bases, 5 bases remained unmatched. This CDR3 region has 15 residues. Germline V CDR1 and CDR2: SNHLY, FYNNEI.

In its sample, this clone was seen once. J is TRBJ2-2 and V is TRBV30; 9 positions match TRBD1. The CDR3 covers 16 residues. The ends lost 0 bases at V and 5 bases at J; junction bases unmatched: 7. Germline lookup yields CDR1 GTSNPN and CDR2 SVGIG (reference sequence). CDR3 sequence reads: CAWSVSRTGDTGELFF. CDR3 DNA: TGTGCCTGGAGTGTATCCCGGACAGGGGATACCGGGGAGCTGTTTTTT.

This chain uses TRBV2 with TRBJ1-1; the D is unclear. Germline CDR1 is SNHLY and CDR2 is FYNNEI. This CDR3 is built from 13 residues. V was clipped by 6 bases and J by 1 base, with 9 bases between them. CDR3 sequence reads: CASRIERNTEAFF. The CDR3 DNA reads TGTGCCAGCAGAATTGAGAGGAACACTGAAGCTTTCTTT.

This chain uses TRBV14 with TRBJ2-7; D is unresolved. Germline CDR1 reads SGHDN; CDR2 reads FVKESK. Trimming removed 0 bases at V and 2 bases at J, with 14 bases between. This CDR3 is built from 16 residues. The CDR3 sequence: CASSQDGHSTPYEQYF. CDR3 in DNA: TGTGCCAGCAGCCAAGACGGCCACAGTACCCCCTACGAGCAGTACTTC.

The chain's CDR3 is CASILGDNYGYTF. The CDR3 DNA follows: TGTGCCAGCATCCTCGGGGATAACTATGGCTACACCTTC. The V call is TRBV6-5, the J call TRBJ1-2; D unresolved. The length of the CDR3 is 13 residues. Germline CDR1 is MNHEY and CDR2 is SVGAGI. V was shortened by 7 bases and J by 1 base, with 10 bases between the two germline ends.

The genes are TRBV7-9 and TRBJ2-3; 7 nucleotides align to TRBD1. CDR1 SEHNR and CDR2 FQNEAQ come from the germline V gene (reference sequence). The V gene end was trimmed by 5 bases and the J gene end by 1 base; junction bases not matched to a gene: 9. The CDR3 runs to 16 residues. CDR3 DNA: TGTGCCAGCAGCCGCGACAGGGATTTCGGCACAGATACGCAGTATTTT. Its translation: CASSRDRDFGTDTQYF.

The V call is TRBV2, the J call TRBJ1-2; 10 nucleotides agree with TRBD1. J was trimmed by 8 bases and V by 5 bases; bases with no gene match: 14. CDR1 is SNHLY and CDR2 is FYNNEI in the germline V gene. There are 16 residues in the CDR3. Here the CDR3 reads CASSRPVVGQGLGYTF. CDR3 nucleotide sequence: TGTGCCAGCAGTCGCCCGGTCGTGGGACAGGGGCTCGGCTACACCTTC.

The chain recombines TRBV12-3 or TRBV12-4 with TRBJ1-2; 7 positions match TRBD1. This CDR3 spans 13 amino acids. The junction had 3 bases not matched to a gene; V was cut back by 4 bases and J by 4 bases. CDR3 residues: CASSSPGGYGYTF. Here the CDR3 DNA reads TGTGCCAGCAGTTCCCCAGGGGGCTATGGCTACACCTTC.

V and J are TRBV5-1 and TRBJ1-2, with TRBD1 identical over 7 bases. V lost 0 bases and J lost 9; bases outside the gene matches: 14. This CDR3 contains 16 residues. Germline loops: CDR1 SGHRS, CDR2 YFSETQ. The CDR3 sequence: CASSLEIRLGQTSYTF. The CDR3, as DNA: TGCGCCAGCAGCTTGGAGATCCGCTTGGGACAGACAAGCTACACCTTC.

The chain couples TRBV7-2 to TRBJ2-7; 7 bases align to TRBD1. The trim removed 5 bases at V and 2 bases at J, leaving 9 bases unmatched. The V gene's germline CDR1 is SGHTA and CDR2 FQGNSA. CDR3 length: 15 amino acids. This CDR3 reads CASSLIGTEAYEQYF. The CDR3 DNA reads TGTGCCAGCAGCCTCATCGGGACAGAAGCCTACGAGCAGTACTTC.

CDR3 loop: CASSFGQGLFSGANVLTF. As DNA, the CDR3 is TGCGCCAGCAGCTTTGGACAGGGACTCTTCTCTGGGGCCAACGTCCTGACTTTC. This chain links TRBV5-1 with TRBJ2-6; 8 positions agree with TRBD1. The V segment lost 2 bases and the J segment 0 bases; nucleotides outside the gene matches: 7. This CDR3 has 18 residues. Germline V lookup: CDR1 SGHRS, CDR2 YFSETQ.

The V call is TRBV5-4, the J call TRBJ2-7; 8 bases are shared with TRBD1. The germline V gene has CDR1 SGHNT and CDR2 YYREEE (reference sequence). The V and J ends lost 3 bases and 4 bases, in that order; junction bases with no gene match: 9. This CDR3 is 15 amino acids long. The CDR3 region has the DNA TGTGCCAGCAGCTGGAGACAGGGGTTCCTATACGAGCAGTACTTC. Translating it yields CASSWRQGFLYEQYF.

CDR3 nucleotide sequence: TGTGCCAGTAGTATTACCGGACTAGGCACAGATACGCAGTATTTT. The encoded protein is CASSITGLGTDTQYF. The chain recombines TRBV19 with TRBJ2-3; 7 bases match TRBD2. Trimming removed 3 bases from V and 1 base from J; junction bases left unmatched: 4. The CDR3 loop spans 15 amino acids. CDR1 LNHDA and CDR2 SQIVND come from the germline V gene (reference sequence).

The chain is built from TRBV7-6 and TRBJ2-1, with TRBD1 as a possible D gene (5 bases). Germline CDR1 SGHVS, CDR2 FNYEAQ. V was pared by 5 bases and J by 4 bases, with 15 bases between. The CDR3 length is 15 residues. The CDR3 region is CASSQYTGSYNEQFF. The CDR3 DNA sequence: TGTGCCAGCAGCCAATATACAGGTTCTTACAATGAGCAGTTCTTC.

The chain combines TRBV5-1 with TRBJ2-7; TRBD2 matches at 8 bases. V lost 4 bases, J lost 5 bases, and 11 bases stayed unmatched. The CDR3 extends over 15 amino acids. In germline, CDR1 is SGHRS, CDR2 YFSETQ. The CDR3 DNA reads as TGCGCCAGCAGCAATAGCGGGATTCGCTCGGACGAGCAGTACTTC. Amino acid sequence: CASSNSGIRSDEQYF.

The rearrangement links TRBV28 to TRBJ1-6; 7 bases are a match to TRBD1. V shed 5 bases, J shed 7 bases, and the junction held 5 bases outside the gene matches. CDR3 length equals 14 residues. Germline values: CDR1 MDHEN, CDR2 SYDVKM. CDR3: CASSLGQANSPLHF. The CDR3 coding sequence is TGTGCCAGCAGTCTTGGACAGGCGAATTCACCCCTCCACTTT.